This T cell receptor (beta chain) was recorded in a study of blood T cell repertoires in COVID-19 (dated by TCRdb to the early 2020s). Concerning the study at large: The collaborator samples originated in the United States, Italy and Spain and spanned the acute and convalescent phases of COVID-19. The material from the prospective study consisted of cDNA or gDNA derived from T cells, B-cell-depleted T cells, or PBMCs. The dataset comprised deeply sampled blood TCRbeta repertoires from subjects exposed to, actively infected with, or recovered from COVID-19. The repertoires were released in a freely available public database intended as a resource for research on the immune response to SARS-CoV-2. The samples were drawn from the first 160 participants of the ongoing ImmuneRACE study and from 1,200 or so subjects provided by 6 global collaborators. The sample metadata nearly always contained a de-identified subject ID, COVID-19 status, age in years and sex. Where HLA class I and class II types were available, the types were taken from metadata supplied by the sample provider, not from assay-based typing.

The collaborating institutions used their own protocols to collect whole blood in K2EDTA tubes. For TCRbeta analysis, collaborator samples were shipped as frozen whole blood, as isolated PBMCs, or as DNA extracted from either sample type. TCRbeta CDR3 regions were amplified from genomic DNA by means of the immunoSEQ Assay, a bias-controlled multiplex PCR. The authors processed their data as follows. The number of nucleated cells in each sample was estimated by amplification of reference gene primers within the assay. Sequence reads were collapsed and filtered to measure the absolute abundance of every unique TCRbeta CDR3 rearrangement. Productive Simpson clonality was computed per sample as the square root of Simpson's diversity index over productive rearrangements. TCRdb stores this immuneACCESS table with in-frame sequences only. Part of the clones is absent; in the studies checked, under half of the shortfall reflects unresolved V genes, and no reason is known for the rest. V and J calls and clone size are copied from that table; D and trimming were computed from the DNA. Counted in this sample were roughly 140,000 clones; roughly 80% of them appeared once. Jointly, the top ten make up 7% to 9% of the sample.

Overall study outcomes, separate from this receptor: The quantity of clinical and demographic metadata differed by source and by participant and was supplied without curation.

The germline V end is reduced by 8 bases and the J end by 4 bases; junction bases left unmatched: 4. The CDR3 runs 13 amino acids, cysteine and phenylalanine included. Kept here is only the CDR3 DNA, which spans 39 bases and is read in frame from base 1. The germline V gene (reference sequence) sets CDR1 to SGHAT and CDR2 to FQDESV. Of note for this clone: Its recognized antigen is unknown. No per-base quality is available; no much larger clone lies one base away.

This clonotype was obtained from a human donor with acute or convalescent COVID-19. The donor label of this sample is uncertain. The sequenced sample consisted of peripheral blood. The V and J genes are TRBV11-1 and TRBJ2-2; 7 bases in the middle match TRBD2. The CDR3 has the sequence CASWGGPTGELFF. In nucleotide form, the sequence is TGTGCCAGCTGGGGGGGACCCACCGGGGAGCTGTTTTTT.